The 5 T cell receptor beta chains below all came from one sample that was sequenced in a study of T cell changes during pregnancy in multiple sclerosis. Libraries were prepared by immunoSEQ multiplex PCR; TCRdb keeps only in-frame clonotypes and omits some of them. The sample has tens of thousands of clones, around 93% seen once. The material sequenced was CD8+ T cells from peripheral blood mononuclear cells, taken in the second trimester of pregnancy. All receptors come from a female donor with multiple sclerosis, enrolled in a pregnancy study.

This sequence joins TRBV5-1 and TRBJ2-7, with D possibly TRBD1 on 6 matching bases. The CDR3 totals 16 residues. V lost 4 bases, J lost 2 bases, and 19 bases lay in between. The germline V gene has CDR1 SGHRS and CDR2 YFSETQ. CDR3 sequence: CASSQDSPTNPYEQYF. CDR3 coding DNA: TGCGCCAGCAGCCAGGACAGCCCTACAAACCCCTACGAGCAGTACTTC.

The rearrangement links TRBV29-1 to TRBJ2-2, with 8 bases matching TRBD2. J lost 4 bases, V lost 4 bases, and 2 bases had no gene match. CDR1 is SQVTM, CDR2 ANQGSEA, per germline. The CDR3 is 13 amino acids. CDR3 region: CSVGSGGTGELFF. The CDR3 region has the DNA TGCAGCGTTGGGAGCGGGGGCACCGGGGAGCTGTTTTTT.

J is TRBJ1-2 and V is TRBV4-3, with 9 bases matching TRBD1. The CDR3 sequence is 15 residues long. Germline V gene lookup returns CDR1 LGHNA and CDR2 YSLEER. V dropped 0 bases and J dropped 4; count of bases not matched to a gene: 3. DNA of the CDR3: TGCGCCAGCAGCCAAGATACAGGGGGCGTCTATGGCTACACCTTC. Its translation: CASSQDTGGVYGYTF.

V usage is TRBV27 and J usage is TRBJ2-7; 8 bases agree with TRBD1. V dropped 3 bases and J dropped 3; count of bases not matched to a gene: 7. This CDR3 is built from 15 residues. Per the germline V gene, CDR1 is MNHEY and CDR2 is SMNVEV (reference sequence). The CDR3 spells CASSLSRTGHYEQYF. DNA of the CDR3: TGTGCCAGCAGTTTGTCCCGGACAGGGCACTACGAGCAGTACTTC.

This clone was seen more than once but under ten times. The chain uses TRBV2 and TRBJ1-5, with 11 nucleotides matching TRBD1. With 6 bases clipped from V and 6 bases from J, the junction kept 4 bases outside the gene matches. The germline V gene encodes CDR1 SNHLY and CDR2 FYNNEI. This CDR3 contains 14 residues. The CDR3 DNA reads TGTGCCAGCAGGACCGGACAGGGGGCTCAGCCCCAGCATTTT. This gives the protein CASRTGQGAQPQHF.